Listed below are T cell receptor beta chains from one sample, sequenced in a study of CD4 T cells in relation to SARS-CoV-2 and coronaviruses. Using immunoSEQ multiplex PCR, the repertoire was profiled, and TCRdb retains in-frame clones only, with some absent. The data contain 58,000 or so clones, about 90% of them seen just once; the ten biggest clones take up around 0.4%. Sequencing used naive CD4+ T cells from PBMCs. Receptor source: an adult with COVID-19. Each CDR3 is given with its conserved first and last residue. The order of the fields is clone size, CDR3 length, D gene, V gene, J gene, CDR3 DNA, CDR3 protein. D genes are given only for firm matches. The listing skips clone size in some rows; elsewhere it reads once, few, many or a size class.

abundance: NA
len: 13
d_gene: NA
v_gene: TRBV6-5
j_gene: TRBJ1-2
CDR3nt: TGTGCCAGCAGACCGACTCTTACCTATGGCTACACCTTC
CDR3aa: CASRPTLTYGYTF

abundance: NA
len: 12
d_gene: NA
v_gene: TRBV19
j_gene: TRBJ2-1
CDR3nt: TGTGCCAGTAGTGCCCAACACGGTGAGCAGTTCTTC
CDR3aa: CASSAQHGEQFF

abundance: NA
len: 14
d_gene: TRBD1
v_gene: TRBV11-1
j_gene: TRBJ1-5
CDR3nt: TGTGCCAGCAGCGCGGGGACAGCCCAAGGGCCCCAGCATTTT
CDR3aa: CASSAGTAQGPQHF

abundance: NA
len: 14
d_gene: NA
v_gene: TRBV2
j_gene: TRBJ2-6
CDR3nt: TGTGCCAGCAGTACCGGCTCTGGGGCCAACGTCCTGACTTTC
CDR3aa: CASSTGSGANVLTF

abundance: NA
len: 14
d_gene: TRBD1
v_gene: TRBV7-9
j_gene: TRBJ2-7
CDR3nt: TGTGCCAGCTCACTGGGGACAGGGGCATACGAGCAGTACTTC
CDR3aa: CASSLGTGAYEQYF

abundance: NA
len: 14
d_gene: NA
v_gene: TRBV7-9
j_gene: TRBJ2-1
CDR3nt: TGTGCCAGCAGCCACGGGAGTAGGGGCAATGAGCAGTTCTTC
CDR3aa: CASSHGSRGNEQFF

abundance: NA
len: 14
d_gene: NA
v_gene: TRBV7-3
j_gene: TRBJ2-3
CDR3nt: TGTGCCAGCAGCTTAGGGACTAGCACAGATACGCAGTATTTT
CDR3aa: CASSLGTSTDTQYF

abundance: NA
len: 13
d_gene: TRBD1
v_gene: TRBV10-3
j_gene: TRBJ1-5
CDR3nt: TGTGCCACTACCGGGACAGGGGATCAGCCCCAGCATTTT
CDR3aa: CATTGTGDQPQHF

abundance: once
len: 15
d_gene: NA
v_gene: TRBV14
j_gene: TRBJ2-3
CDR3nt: TGTGCCAGCAGCCTCACCTCAGGGGGCACAGATACGCAGTATTTT
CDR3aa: CASSLTSGGTDTQYF

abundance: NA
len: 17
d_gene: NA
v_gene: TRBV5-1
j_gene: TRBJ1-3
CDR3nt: TGCGCCAGCAGCTTGGAGCTTATGAGGTCCTCGGGAAACACCATATATTTT
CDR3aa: CASSLELMRSSGNTIYF

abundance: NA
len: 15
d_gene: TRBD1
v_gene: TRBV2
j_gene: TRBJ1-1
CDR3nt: TGTGCCAGTGACGGGGACAGGGGAGTGGGCACTGAAGCTTTCTTT
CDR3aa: CASDGDRGVGTEAFF

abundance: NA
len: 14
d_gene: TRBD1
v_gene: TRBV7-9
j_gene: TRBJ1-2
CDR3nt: TGTGCCAGCAGCCTAGGGGGCCTCAACTCTGGCTACACCTTC
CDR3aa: CASSLGGLNSGYTF

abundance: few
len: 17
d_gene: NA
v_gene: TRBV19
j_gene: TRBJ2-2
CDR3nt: TGTGCCAGTAGTATGTTCGCACCGACGGCGGGATCCGGGGAGCTGTTTTTT
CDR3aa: CASSMFAPTAGSGELFF

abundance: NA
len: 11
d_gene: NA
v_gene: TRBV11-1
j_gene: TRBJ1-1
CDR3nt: TGTGCCAGCAGCCGAACAGGTGAAGCTTTCTTT
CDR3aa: CASSRTGEAFF

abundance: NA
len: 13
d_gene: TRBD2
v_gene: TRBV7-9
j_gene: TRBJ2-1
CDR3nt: TGTGCCAGCAGCCCAGCGGGAGCTGGTGAGCAGTTCTTC
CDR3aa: CASSPAGAGEQFF

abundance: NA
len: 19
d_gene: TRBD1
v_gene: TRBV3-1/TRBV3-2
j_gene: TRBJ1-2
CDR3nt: TGTGCCAGCAGCTACCGGTTGGGGACAGGGGGGCCCACTAACTATGGCTACACCTTC
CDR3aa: CASSYRLGTGGPTNYGYTF

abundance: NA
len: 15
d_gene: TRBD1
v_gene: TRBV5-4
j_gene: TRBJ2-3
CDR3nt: TGTGCCAGCAGCTTGGGACAGGGGACCACAGATACGCAGTATTTT
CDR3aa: CASSLGQGTTDTQYF

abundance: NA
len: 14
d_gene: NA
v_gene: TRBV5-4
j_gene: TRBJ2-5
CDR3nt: TGTGCCAGCAGCCCGGGAGACGGGCAAGAGACCCAGTACTTC
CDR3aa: CASSPGDGQETQYF

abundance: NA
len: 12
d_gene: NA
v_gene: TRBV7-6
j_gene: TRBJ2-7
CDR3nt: TGTGCCAGCAGCTTTGGAGGGGGCGAGCAGTACTTC
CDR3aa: CASSFGGGEQYF

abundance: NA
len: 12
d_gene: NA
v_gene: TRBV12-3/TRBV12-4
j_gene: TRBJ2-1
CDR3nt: TGTGCCAGCAGTATAAGACTCCGCGAGCAGTTCTTC
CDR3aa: CASSIRLREQFF

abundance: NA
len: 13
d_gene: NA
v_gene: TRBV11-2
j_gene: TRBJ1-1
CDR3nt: TGTGCCAGTCAAGCCGGGCCGAACACTGAAGCTTTCTTT
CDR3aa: CASQAGPNTEAFF

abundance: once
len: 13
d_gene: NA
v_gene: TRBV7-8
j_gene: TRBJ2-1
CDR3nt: TGTGCCAGCAGCTTAGACAGGGACAATGAGCAGTTCTTC
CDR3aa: CASSLDRDNEQFF

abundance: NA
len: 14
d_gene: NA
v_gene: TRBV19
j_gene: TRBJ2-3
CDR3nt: TGTGCCAGTAGTATATCCCAGAGGTCAGATACGCAGTATTTT
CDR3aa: CASSISQRSDTQYF

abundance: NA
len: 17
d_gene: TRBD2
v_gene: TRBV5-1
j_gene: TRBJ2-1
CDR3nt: TGCGCCAGCAGCCTGCTCGTTAGCGGGATTTTGGGTAATGAGCAGTTCTTC
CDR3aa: CASSLLVSGILGNEQFF

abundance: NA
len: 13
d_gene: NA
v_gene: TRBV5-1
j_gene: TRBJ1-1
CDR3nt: TGCGCCAGCAGAACCGGGACCCTGGATGAGGCTTTCTTT
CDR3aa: CASRTGTLDEAFF

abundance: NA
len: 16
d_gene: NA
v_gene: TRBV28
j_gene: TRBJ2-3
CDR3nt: TGTGCCAGCAGTTGGGGGGAGGCGGTCTACACAGATACGCAGTATTTT
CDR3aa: CASSWGEAVYTDTQYF

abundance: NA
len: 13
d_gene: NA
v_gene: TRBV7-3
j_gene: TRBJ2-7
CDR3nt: TGTGCCAGCAGCTTGGACTCTGACTACGAGCAGTACTTC
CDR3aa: CASSLDSDYEQYF

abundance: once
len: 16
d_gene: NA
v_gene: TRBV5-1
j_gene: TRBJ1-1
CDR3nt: TGCGCCAGCAGCTTGAAGGTTCGGGGATTTGACACTGAAGCTTTCTTT
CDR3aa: CASSLKVRGFDTEAFF

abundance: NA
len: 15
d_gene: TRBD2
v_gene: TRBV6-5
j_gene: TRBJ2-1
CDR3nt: TGTGCCAGCAGTTACCGTAGCGGGTCCTACAATGAGCAGTTCTTC
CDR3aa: CASSYRSGSYNEQFF

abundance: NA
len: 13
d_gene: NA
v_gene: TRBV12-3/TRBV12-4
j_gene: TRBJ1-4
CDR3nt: TGTGCCAGCGGGGCAGTGCCTAATGAAAAACTGTTTTTT
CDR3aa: CASGAVPNEKLFF

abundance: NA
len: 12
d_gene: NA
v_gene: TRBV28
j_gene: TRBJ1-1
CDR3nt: TGTGCCAGCAGGGTCGGGGACACTGAAGCTTTCTTT
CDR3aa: CASRVGDTEAFF

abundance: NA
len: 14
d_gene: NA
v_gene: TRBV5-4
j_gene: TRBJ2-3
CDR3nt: TGTGCCAGCAGCTTGGGACGGGAATCAGATACGCAGTATTTT
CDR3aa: CASSLGRESDTQYF

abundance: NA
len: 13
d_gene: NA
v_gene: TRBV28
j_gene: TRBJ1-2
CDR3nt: TGTGCCAGCAGCCTCGGAGATAACTATGGCTACACCTTC
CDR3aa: CASSLGDNYGYTF